This T cell receptor (beta chain) was recorded in a study of radiation and T cells in renal cell carcinoma (dated by TCRdb to the early 2020s). Context from the whole study: The samples were obtained from a clinical trial, where primary renal cell carcinomas were treated with 15 Gy stereotactic body radiation therapy and then removed by nephrectomy 4 weeks afterward. In total, 50 to 55 samples, comprising approximately 26 tumors and roughly 27 peripheral blood samples, were subjected to TCR beta sequencing. A total of 3.5 million to 4.5 million unique CDR3 nucleotide sequences, encoding 2.5 million to 3 million unique CDR3 amino acid sequences, were found across all 50 or so samples.

General conclusions and limits of the study: Because no pretreatment tumor biopsies were available, whether clonotypes were present in the tumor at baseline could not be determined. The single-armed trial design could not address effects of radiation dose or scheduling on the TCR repertoire. Dynamics of the blood repertoire were not tracked past 4 weeks after treatment. In blood, the top tumor clonotypes increased from baseline to 2 weeks after radiation and then shrank by 4 weeks, which suggests a temporary expansion of tumor-resident clones.

Explained via the paper, the time point label denotes: baseline pretreatment blood. Taken with the paper, the label for treatment or condition translates to: 15 Gy SBRT to primary tumor, nephrectomy 4 weeks later. To follow tumor-enriched clonotypes, peripheral blood was collected serially from radiation-treated patients at baseline and again at 2 weeks and 4 weeks after SBRT. All patients had renal cell carcinoma with clear cell pathology. Genomic DNA for TCR sequencing was prepared using the QIAamp DNA Blood Mini Kit (Qiagen). The analyses included only samples that passed all quality control checks. The germline V gene sets CDR1 to ENHRY and CDR2 to SYGVKD. Counted from cysteine to phenylalanine, this CDR3 has 15 amino acids. The DNA shown is the 45-base CDR3, in frame from base 1. With respect to this clone: Its antigen is not yet known. The sample holds no much larger clone one base away, and base qualities are not on file.

The immunoSEQ kit was used, according to the manufacturer's recommendations, to generate TCR beta libraries from genomic DNA. To prepare libraries, a first multiplex PCR with proprietary primers was run, followed by a second PCR that added unique barcodes, and a bead cleanup was done after each round. A kit-provided positive control reaction and a negative control reaction were included in every sample batch. The final libraries underwent checking on an Agilent 4200 TapeStation D1000 ScreenTape, volumetric pooling, and quantification by qPCR. An Illumina NextSeq500 fitted with a MidOutput 150-cycle cartridge performed the sequencing, running 156 Read1 cycles and 15 Index1 cycles with the kit's custom primers. The pooled library was loaded at 1.0 pM, with an approximately 19% PhiX control spiked in. In the original analysis: The vendor-processed data were analyzed in R, and a clonotype was defined as all T cells that share the same CDR3 nucleotide sequence. In the clone abundance analyses, frequencies were normalized to the 10,000 most abundant clones in each sample. Public T cell clones, which averaged fewer than five per sample, were excluded before analysis. A difference in abundance of at least 32-fold between compartments was used to define tumor-enriched and baseline blood-enriched clonotypes. A beta-binomial differential abundance model was used to identify clonotypes that were expanded or contracted between blood time points. The Baroni-Urbani and Buser coefficient was used to measure tumor-blood repertoire similarity, and groups were compared with two-tailed Wilcoxon tests in R. TCRdb's version of the immuneACCESS table is confined to in-frame rearrangements and falls short of the full clone set. An unresolved V gene accounts for under half of the shortfall where checked; the remainder is of unknown origin. Clonal size and the V and J genes are those of that table, whereas D and trimming came from the DNA. This sample holds 100,000 or so clones; 86% were observed only once. The ten largest make up almost 8% of the sample.

The clonotype comes from a man aged 50 to 60 with renal cell carcinoma. The sequences come from blood, collected from a patient whose treatment included radiotherapy and nephrectomy. The sequence joins TRBV10-3 to TRBJ2-2, and 10 junction bases match TRBD2. The nucleotide sequence is given as TGTGCTGCAACTAGCGGGACGACGAACACCGGGGAGCTGTTTTTT. Translated, this gives CAATSGTTNTGELFF.